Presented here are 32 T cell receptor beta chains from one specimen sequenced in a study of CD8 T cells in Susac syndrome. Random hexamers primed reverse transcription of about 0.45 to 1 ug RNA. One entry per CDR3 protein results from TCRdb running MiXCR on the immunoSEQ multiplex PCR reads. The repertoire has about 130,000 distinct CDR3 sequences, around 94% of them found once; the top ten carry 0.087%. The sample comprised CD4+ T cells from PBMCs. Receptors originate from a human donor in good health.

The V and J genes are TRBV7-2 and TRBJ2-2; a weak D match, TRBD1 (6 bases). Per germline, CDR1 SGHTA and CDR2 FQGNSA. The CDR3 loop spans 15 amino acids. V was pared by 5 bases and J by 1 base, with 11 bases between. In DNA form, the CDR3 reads TGTGCCAGCAGCAGAATGACAGGGAACACCGGGGAGCTGTTTTTT. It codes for CASSRMTGNTGELFF.

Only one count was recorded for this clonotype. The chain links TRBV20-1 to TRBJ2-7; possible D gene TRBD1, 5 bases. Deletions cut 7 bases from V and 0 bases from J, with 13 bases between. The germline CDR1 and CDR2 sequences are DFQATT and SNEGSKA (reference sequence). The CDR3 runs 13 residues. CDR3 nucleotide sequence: TGCAGTGTCCTTGAAGACAGCTCCTACGAGCAGTACTTC. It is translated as CSVLEDSSYEQYF.

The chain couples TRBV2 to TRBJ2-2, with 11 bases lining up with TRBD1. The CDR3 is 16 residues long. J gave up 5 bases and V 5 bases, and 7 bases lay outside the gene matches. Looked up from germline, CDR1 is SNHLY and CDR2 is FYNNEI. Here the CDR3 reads CASSLTGTGGTGELFF. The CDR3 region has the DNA TGTGCCAGCAGTCTAACCGGGACAGGGGGGACCGGGGAGCTGTTTTTT.

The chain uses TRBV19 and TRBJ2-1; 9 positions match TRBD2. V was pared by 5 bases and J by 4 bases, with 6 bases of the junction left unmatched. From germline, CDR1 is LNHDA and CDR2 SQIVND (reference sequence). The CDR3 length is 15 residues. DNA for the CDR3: TGTGCCAGTAGTCCCCTAGCGGGGATATACAATGAGCAGTTCTTC. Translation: CASSPLAGIYNEQFF. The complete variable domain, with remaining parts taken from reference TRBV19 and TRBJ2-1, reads DGGITQSPKYLFRKEGQNVTLSCEQNLNHDAMYWYRQDPGQGLRLIYYSQIVNDFQKGDIAEGYSVSREKKESFPLTVTSAQKNPTAFYLCASSPLAGIYNEQFFGPGTRLTVL.

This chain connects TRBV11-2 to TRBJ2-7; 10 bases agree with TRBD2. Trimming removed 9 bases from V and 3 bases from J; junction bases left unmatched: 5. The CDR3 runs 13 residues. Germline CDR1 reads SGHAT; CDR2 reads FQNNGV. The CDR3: CASSGTSVYEQYF. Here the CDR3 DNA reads TGTGCCAGTTCCGGGACTAGCGTCTACGAGCAGTACTTC.

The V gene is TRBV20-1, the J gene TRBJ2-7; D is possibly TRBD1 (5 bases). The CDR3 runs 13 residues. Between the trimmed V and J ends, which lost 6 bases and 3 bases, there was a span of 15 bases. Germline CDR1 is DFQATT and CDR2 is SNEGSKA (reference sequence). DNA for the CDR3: TGCAGTGCCGCGCGAGACAGAGTCTACGAGCAGTACTTC. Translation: CSAARDRVYEQYF.

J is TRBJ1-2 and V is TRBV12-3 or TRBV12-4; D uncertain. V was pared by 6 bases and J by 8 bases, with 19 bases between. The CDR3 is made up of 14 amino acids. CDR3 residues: CASSKSQPLLGYTF. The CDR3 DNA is TGTGCCAGCAGCAAGTCTCAGCCGCTATTAGGCTACACCTTC.

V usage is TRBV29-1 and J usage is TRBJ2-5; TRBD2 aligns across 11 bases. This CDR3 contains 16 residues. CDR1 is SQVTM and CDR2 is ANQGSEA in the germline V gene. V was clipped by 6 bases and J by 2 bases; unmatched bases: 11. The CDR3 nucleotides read TGCAGCGTGGGACTAGCGGCCACTACGGGTCAAGAGACCCAGTACTTC. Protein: CSVGLAATTGQETQYF.

The CDR3 spells CASSQDSTWAFF. The CDR3 DNA sequence: TGTGCCAGCTCACAGGACAGTACGTGGGCTTTCTTT. The rearrangement uses TRBV18 and TRBJ1-1; D might be TRBD1 (6 bases). V was trimmed by 4 bases and J by 11 bases, leaving 14 bases between them. This CDR3 is 12 amino acids long. Germline V gene lookup returns CDR1 KGHSH and CDR2 LQKENI.

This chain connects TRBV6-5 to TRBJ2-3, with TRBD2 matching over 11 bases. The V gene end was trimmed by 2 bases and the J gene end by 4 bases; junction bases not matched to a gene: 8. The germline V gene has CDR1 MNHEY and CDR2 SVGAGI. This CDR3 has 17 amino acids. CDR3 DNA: TGTGCCAGCAGTTACACTACTAGCGGGAGAAGATCAGATACGCAGTATTTT. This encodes CASSYTTSGRRSDTQYF.

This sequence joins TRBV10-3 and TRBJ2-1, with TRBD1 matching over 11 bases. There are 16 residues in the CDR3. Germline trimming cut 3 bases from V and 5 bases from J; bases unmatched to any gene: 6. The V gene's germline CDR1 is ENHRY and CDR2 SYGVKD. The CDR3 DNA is TGTGCCATCAGTGATCACCGGGACAGGGGGGACAATGAGCAGTTCTTC. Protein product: CAISDHRDRGDNEQFF.

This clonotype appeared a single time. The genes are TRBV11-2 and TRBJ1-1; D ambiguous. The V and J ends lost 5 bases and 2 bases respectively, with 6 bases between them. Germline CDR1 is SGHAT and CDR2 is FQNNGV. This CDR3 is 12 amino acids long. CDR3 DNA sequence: TGTGCCAGCAGCCTGCATAACACTGAAGCTTTCTTT. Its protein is CASSLHNTEAFF.

For the CDR3, the DNA is TGTGCCAGCAGTTCGGACAGGAAGACTTTCTTT. Its protein is CASSSDRKTFF. This chain uses TRBV27 with TRBJ1-1, with 7 bases identical to TRBD1. CDR3 length equals 11 residues. The germline V gene encodes CDR1 MNHEY and CDR2 SMNVEV (reference sequence). V lost 4 bases and J lost 12; bases outside the gene matches: 5.

Written as DNA, the CDR3 is TGCAGTGCTAGAGATTGGGGGCAGGGGGGGCATCAGCCCCAGCATTTT. This codes for CSARDWGQGGHQPQHF. The rearrangement uses TRBV20-1 and TRBJ1-5, with TRBD1 matching 7 bases. V trimming: 0 bases; J trimming: 5 bases; junction bases outside the gene matches: 10. The CDR3 length is 16 residues. CDR1 and CDR2 (germline): DFQATT, SNEGSKA (reference sequence).

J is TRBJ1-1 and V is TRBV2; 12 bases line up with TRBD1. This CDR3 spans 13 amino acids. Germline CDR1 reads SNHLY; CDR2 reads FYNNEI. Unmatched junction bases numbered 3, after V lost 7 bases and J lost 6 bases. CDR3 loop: CASTGQGAPEAFF. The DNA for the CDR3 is TGTGCCAGCACGGGACAGGGGGCCCCTGAAGCTTTCTTT. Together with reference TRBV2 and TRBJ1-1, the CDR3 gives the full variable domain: EPEVTQTPSHQVTQMGQEVILRCVPISNHLYFYWYRQILGQKVEFLVSFYNNEISEKSEIFDDQFSVERPDGSNFTLKIRSTKLEDSAMYFCASTGQGAPEAFFGQGTRLTVV.

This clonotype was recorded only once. The CDR3 nucleotides are TGTGCCAGCAGAAGACCGGGACAGGGATCCAACATTCAGTACTTC. Its protein product is CASRRPGQGSNIQYF. The gene calls are TRBV11-2 and TRBJ2-4; 9 bases fit TRBD1. Germline values: CDR1 SGHAT, CDR2 FQNNGV. J gave up 7 bases and V 6 bases, and 10 bases lay outside the gene matches. The CDR3 totals 15 residues.

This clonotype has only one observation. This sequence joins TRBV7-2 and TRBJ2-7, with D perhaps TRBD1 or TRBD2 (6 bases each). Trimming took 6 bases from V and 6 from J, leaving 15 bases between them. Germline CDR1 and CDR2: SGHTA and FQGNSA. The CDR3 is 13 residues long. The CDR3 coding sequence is TGTGCCAGCAGACCCGGTGGGGGGCGCGAGCAGTACTTC. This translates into CASRPGGGREQYF.

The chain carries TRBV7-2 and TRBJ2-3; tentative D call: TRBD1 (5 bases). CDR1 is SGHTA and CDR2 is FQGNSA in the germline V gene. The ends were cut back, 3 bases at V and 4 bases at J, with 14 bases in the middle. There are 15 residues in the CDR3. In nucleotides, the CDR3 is TGTGCCAGCAGCTTTAATAGGGGTGGCGCAGATACGCAGTATTTT. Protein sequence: CASSFNRGGADTQYF. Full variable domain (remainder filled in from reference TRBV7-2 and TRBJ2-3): GAGVSQSPSNKVTEKGKDVELRCDPISGHTALYWYRQSLGQGLEFLIYFQGNSAPDKSGLPSDRFSAERTGGSVSTLTIQRTQQEDSAVYLCASSFNRGGADTQYFGPGTRLTVL.

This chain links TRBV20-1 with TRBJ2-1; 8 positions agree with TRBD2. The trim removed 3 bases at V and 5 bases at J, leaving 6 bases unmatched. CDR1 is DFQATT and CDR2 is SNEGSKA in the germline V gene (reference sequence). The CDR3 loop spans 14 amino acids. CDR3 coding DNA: TGCAGTGCTAGTTCCGGGAGGGGGGACAATGAGCAGTTCTTC. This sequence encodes CSASSGRGDNEQFF.

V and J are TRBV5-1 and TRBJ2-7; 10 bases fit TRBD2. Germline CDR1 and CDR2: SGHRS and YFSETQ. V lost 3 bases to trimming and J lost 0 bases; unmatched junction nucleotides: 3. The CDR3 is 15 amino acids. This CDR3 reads CASSSVAGGSYEQYF. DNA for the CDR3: TGCGCCAGCAGCTCCGTAGCGGGAGGCTCCTACGAGCAGTACTTC. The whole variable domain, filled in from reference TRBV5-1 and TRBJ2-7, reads KAGVTQTPRYLIKTRGQQVTLSCSPISGHRSVSWYQQTPGQGLQFLFEYFSETQRNKGNFPGRFSGRQFSNSRSEMNVSTLELGDSALYLCASSSVAGGSYEQYFGPGTRLTVT.

CDR3 amino acids: CASSPPPGWHEQYF. DNA for the CDR3: TGTGCCAGCAGTCCCCCCCCCGGGTGGCACGAGCAGTACTTC. This chain connects TRBV12-3 or TRBV12-4 to TRBJ2-7; D is undetermined. The CDR3 totals 14 residues. Trimming pared 5 bases from V and 5 bases from J, leaving 16 bases between.

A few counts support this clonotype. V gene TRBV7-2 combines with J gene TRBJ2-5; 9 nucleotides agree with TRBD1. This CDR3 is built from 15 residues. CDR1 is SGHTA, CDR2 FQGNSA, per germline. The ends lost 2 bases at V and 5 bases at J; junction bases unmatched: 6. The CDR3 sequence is CASSLNTGGQETQYF. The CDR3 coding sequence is TGTGCCAGCAGCTTAAACACAGGGGGCCAGGAGACCCAGTACTTC.

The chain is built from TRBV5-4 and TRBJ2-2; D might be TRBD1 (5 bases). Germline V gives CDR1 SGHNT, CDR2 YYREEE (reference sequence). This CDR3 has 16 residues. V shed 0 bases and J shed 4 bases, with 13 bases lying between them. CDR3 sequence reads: CASSLDQGSSTGELFF. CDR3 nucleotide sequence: TGTGCCAGCAGCTTGGACCAGGGTAGTAGCACCGGGGAGCTGTTTTTT.

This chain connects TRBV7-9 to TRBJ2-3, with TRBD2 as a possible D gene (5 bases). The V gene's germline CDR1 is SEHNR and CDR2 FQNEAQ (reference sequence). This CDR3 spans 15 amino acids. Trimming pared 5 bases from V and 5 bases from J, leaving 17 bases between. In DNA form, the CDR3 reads TGTGCCAGCAGCCCCTCGCCAGGTGGGAGAGATACGCAGTATTTT. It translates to CASSPSPGGRDTQYF.

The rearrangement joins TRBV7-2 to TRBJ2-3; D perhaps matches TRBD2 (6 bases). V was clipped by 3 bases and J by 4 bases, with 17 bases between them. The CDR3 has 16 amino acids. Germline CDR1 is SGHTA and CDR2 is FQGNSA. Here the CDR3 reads CASSFPPGGSADTQYF. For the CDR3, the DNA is TGTGCCAGCAGCTTCCCCCCCGGAGGGAGCGCAGATACGCAGTATTTT.

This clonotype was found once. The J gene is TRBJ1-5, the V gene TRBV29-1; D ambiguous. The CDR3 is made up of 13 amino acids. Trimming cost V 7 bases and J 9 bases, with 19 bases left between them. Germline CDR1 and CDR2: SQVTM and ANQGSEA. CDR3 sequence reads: CSAPFAPDGPQHF. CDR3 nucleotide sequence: TGCAGCGCCCCATTCGCCCCAGATGGGCCCCAGCATTTT.

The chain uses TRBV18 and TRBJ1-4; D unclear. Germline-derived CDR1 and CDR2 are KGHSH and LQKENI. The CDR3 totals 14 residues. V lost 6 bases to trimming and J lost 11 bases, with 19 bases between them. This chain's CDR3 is CASSPTPENVKLFF. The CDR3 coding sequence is TGTGCCAGCTCTCCGACTCCCGAGAACGTTAAACTGTTTTTT.

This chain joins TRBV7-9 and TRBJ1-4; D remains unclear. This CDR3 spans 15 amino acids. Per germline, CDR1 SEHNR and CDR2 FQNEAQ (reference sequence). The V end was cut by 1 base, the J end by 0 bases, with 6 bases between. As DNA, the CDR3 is TGTGCCAGCAGCTTAGACGGGCCAACTAATGAAAAACTGTTTTTT. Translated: CASSLDGPTNEKLFF.

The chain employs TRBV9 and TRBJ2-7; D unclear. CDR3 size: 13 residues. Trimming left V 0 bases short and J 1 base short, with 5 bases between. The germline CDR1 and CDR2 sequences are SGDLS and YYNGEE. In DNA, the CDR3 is TGTGCCAGCAGCGTAGACGGGTCCTACGAGCAGTACTTC. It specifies CASSVDGSYEQYF. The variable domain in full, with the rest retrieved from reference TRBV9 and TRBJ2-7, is DSGVTQTPKHLITATGQRVTLRCSPRSGDLSVYWYQQSLDQGLQFLIQYYNGEERAKGNILERFSAQQFPDLHSELNLSSLELGDSALYFCASSVDGSYEQYFGPGTRLTVT.

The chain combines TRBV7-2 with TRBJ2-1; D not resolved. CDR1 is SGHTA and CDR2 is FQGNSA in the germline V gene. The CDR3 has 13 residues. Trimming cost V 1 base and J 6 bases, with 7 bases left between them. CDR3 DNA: TGTGCCAGCAGCTTAGGGCCAGCCAATGAGCAGTTCTTC. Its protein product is CASSLGPANEQFF.

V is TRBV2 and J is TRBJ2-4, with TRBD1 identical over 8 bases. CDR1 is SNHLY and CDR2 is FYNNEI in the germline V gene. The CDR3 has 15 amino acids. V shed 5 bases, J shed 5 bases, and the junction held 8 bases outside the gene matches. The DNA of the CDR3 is TGTGCCAGCAGTAGGCAGGGGGCGCGAGAAAACATTCAGTACTTC. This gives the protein CASSRQGARENIQYF.

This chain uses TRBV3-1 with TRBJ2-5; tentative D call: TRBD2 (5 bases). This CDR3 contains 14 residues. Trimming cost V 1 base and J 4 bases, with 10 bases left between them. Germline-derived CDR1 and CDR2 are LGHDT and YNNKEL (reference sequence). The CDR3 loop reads CASSQADSPETQYF. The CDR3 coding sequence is TGTGCCAGCAGCCAAGCGGACTCCCCAGAGACCCAGTACTTC.